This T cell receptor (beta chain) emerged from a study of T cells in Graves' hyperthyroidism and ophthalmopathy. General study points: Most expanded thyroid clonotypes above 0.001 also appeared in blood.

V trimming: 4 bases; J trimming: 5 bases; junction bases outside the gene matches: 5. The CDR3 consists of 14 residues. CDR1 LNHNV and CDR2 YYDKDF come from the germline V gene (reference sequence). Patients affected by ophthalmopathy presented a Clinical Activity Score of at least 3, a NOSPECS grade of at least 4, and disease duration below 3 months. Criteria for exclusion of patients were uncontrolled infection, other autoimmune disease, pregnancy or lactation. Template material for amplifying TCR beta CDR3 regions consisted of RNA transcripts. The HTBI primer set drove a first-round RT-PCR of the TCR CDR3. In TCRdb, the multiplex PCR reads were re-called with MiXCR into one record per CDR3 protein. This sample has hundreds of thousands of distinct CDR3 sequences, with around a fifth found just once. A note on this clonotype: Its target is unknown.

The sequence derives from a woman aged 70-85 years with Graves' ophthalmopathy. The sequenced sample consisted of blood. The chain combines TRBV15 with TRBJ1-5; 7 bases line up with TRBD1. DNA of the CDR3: TGTGCCACCAGCAAGTACAGGGGCGATCAGCCCCAGCATTTT. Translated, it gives CATSKYRGDQPQHF. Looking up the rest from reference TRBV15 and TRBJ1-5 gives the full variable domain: DAMVIQNPRYQVTQFGKPVTLSCSQTLNHNVMYWYQQKSSQAPKLLFHYYDKDFNNEADTPDNFQSRRPNTSFCFLDIRSPGLGDTAMYLCATSKYRGDQPQHFGDGTRLSIL.